One and the same sample provided the 3 T cell receptor beta chains below, sequenced in a study of OX40 agonist ivuxolimab in advanced cancers. Profiled with immunoSEQ multiplex PCR; TCRdb holds only in-frame clones, not every one. The profile shows 55,000 to 85,000 clones, about 85% of them singletons. This sample comprised CD4+ or CD8+ T cells sorted from blood, obtained in a trial of the OX40 agonist ivuxolimab. These receptors all stem from an adult with an advanced solid tumor such as melanoma, head and neck, liver or kidney cancer.

This chain joins TRBV29-1 and TRBJ2-3, with 9 bases lining up with TRBD2. Germline V gene sequence: CDR1 SQVTM, CDR2 ANQGSEA. The CDR3 runs to 17 residues. Trimming removed 7 bases from V and 4 bases from J; junction bases left unmatched: 18. The CDR3 here is CSAPVRGGAVVADTQYF. For the CDR3, the DNA is TGCAGCGCCCCCGTTCGCGGGGGGGCGGTTGTAGCAGATACGCAGTATTTT.

The rearrangement links TRBV11-3 to TRBJ2-2; 7 bases agree with TRBD2. CDR3 length: 15 residues. The germline gives CDR1 SGHNT, CDR2 YENEEA. Trimming took 5 bases from V and 5 from J; bases not matched to a gene: 8. The CDR3: CASSHGTTQTGELFF. The CDR3 DNA reads as TGTGCCAGCAGCCATGGGACTACACAGACCGGGGAGCTGTTTTTT.

The gene calls are TRBV2 and TRBJ1-3; 7 bases agree with TRBD1. This CDR3 spans 15 amino acids. The V gene's germline CDR1 is SNHLY and CDR2 FYNNEI. V lost 6 bases to trimming and J lost 4 bases; unmatched junction nucleotides: 9. The DNA for the CDR3 is TGTGCCAGCAGCCTCAACACAGGGGTGGGAAACACCATATATTTT. This sequence encodes CASSLNTGVGNTIYF.